The clone carrying this T cell receptor (beta chain) has ten or more counts. What it recognizes is unknown. V shed 8 bases and J shed 4 bases, with 14 bases lying between them. This CDR3 is 13 amino acids long. Germline CDR1 MNHNS, CDR2 SASEGT. PBMCs came from 8.5 to 10 ml fresh peripheral blood. The data were obtained in a study of T cells in Graves' hyperthyroidism and ophthalmopathy. Study-wide results and caveats: Most thyroid clonotypes expanded above 0.001 were also detected in blood. Stable hyperthyroidism was separated from ophthalmopathy by a model based on 13 V-J features. The model's output predicted ophthalmopathy at a median of 6.5 months prior to onset.

Amplified regions were TCR beta CDR3 sequences from RNA transcripts. RT-PCR in the first round (using the HTBI primer set) targeted the TCR CDR3. TCRdb independently ran MiXCR on the multiplex PCR reads; one entry per CDR3 protein. This table has nearly 600,000 distinct CDR3 sequences, around 13% appearing once. The chain links TRBV6-1 to TRBJ1-2; tentatively, D is TRBD1 (6 bases). The sequenced material came from blood. The TCR sequence derives from a woman aged 25 to 39 with Graves' hyperthyroidism that later progressed to Graves' ophthalmopathy. The CDR3 protein is CASGTGISYGYTF. CDR3 bases: TGTGCCAGCGGTACAGGGATCTCCTATGGCTACACCTTC.